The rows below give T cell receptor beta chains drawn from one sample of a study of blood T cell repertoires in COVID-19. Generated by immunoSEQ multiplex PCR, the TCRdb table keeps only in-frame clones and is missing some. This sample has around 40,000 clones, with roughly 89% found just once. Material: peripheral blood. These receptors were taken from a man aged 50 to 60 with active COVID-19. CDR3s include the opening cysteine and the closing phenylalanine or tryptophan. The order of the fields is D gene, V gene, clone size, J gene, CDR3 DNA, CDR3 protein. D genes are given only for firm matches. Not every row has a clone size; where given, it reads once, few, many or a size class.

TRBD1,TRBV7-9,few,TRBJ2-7,TGTGCCAGCAGCTTATGGGGACAGGGGGCTAACGAGCAGTACTTC,CASSLWGQGANEQYF
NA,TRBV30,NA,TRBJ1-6,TGTGCCTGGAGTGGGGCAGCTAACTATAATTCACCCCTCCACTTT,CAWSGAANYNSPLHF
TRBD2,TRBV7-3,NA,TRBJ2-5,TGTGCCAGCAGCCCTAGCGGGTTAGAAGAGACCCAGTACTTC,CASSPSGLEETQYF
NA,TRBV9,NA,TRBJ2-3,TGTGCCAGCAGCGTAGGGCAGGGTACCAGCACAGATACGCAGTATTTT,CASSVGQGTSTDTQYF
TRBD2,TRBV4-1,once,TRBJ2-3,TGCGCCAGCAGCGGCGGGAGGGGCGGAGATACGCAGTATTTT,CASSGGRGGDTQYF
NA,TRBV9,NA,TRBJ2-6,TGTGCCAGCAGCGTAGTCGGGATCTCTGGGGCCAACGTCCTGACTTTC,CASSVVGISGANVLTF
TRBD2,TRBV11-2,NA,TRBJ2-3,TGTGCCAGCAGCTTAGCGCTGCGGGAGTTACCAGATACGCAGTATTTT,CASSLALRELPDTQYF
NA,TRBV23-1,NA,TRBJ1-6,TGCGCCAGCAGTCTCAACAGCAGGAATAATTCACCCCTCCACTTT,CASSLNSRNNSPLHF
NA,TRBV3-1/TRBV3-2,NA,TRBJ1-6,TGTGCCAGCAGCCAAAGGGGGAATTCACCCCTCCACTTT,CASSQRGNSPLHF
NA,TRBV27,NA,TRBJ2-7,TGTGCCAGCAGTTTCGGAGCGGGCTACGAGCAGTACTTC,CASSFGAGYEQYF
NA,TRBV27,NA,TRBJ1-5,TGTGCCAGCAGTTCGGGGTTGGGTCAGCCCCAGCATTTT,CASSSGLGQPQHF
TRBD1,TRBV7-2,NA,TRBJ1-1,TGTGCCAGCAGCCCAAGGACAGGGCCCCTCTTATCCTCTGAAGCTTTCTTT,CASSPRTGPLLSSEAFF
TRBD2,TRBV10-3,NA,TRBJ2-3,TGTGCCATCAGTGAGGGACTAGCGGAGTCCTCTTATTTT,CAISEGLAESSYF
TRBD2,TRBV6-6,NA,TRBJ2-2,TGTGCCAGCAGTGGGTCCCGGGGACTAGCGCTCGGGGAGCTGTTTTTT,CASSGSRGLALGELFF
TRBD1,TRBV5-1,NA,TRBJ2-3,TGCGCCAGCTCCGGGACAGGGAGGGGAGATACGCAGTATTTT,CASSGTGRGDTQYF
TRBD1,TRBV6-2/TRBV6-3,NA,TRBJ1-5,TGTGCCAGCAGCCCCAGGGGGCTCAATCAGCCCCAGCATTTT,CASSPRGLNQPQHF
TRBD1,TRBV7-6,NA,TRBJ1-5,TGTGCCAGCAGCTCCGGGACAGGGGGAGGTCAGCCCCAGCATTTT,CASSSGTGGGQPQHF
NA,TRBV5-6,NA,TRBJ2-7,TGTGCCAGCAGCTTGGCTTCCGGGGTAGGCGAGCAGTACTTC,CASSLASGVGEQYF
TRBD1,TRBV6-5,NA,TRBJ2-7,TGTGCCAGCTCCTTACAGGGGGCGGGGGAGCAGTACTTC,CASSLQGAGEQYF
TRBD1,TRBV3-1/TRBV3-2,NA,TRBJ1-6,TGTGCCAGCAGCCCCTGGACAGGGGATAATTCACCCCTCCACTTT,CASSPWTGDNSPLHF
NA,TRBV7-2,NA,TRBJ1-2,TGTGCCAGCAGCTTAGGAGCCAGTAGCTACTATGGCTACACCTTC,CASSLGASSYYGYTF
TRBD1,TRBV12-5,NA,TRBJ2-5,TGTGCTAGTGGTTGGCAGGGGGCCGAGACCCAGTACTTC,CASGWQGAETQYF
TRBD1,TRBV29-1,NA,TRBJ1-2,TGCAGCGTCTTCGACAGGGACCAGGATGGCTACACCTTC,CSVFDRDQDGYTF
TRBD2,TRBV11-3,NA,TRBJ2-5,TGTGCCAGCAGCTTGGGGACTAGCGGACTGGAGACCCAGTACTTC,CASSLGTSGLETQYF
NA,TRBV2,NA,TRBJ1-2,TGTGCCAGCAGTGAAACAGGCGGCTACACCTTC,CASSETGGYTF
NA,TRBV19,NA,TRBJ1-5,TGTGCCAGTAGTAGCACCGACTATCAGCCCCAGCATTTT,CASSSTDYQPQHF
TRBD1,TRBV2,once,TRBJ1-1,TGTGCCAGCAGTGGACAGGGACAGGACACTGAAGCTTTCTTT,CASSGQGQDTEAFF
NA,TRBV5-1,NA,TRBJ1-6,TGCGCCAGCAGCCCCCGGACTGGGGAGGGCTCACCCCTCCACTTT,CASSPRTGEGSPLHF
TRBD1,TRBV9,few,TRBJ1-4,TGTGCCAGCAGCCCCGCCGGAGGCAGGGGGGCTGAAAAACTGTTTTTT,CASSPAGGRGAEKLFF
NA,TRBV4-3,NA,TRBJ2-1,TGCGCCAGCAGCCAAGATTCGGGTCCCCGCAATGAGCAGTTCTTC,CASSQDSGPRNEQFF
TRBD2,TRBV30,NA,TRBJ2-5,TGTGCCTGGAGTGTCTCTAGCGGGAGGGGGGAGACCCAGTACTTC,CAWSVSSGRGETQYF
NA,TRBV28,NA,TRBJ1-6,TGTGCCAGCAGTTTAGCGGACAGCTATAATTCACCCCTCCACTTT,CASSLADSYNSPLHF
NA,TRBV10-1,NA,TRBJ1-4,TGCGCCAGCAGTGATGGACAAGCAGCCGAAAAACTGTTTTTT,CASSDGQAAEKLFF
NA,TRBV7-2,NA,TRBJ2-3,TGTGCCAGCAGCTTAGGGGCCGCCCTGGAGTATTTT,CASSLGAALEYF
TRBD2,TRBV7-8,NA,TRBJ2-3,TGTGCCAGCAGCCCCGGGGGGGCGACAGATACGCAGTATTTT,CASSPGGATDTQYF
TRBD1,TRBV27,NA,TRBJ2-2,TGTGCCAGCAGTGCGACAGGGCCCGGGGAGCTGTTTTTT,CASSATGPGELFF
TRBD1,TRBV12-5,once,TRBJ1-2,TGTGCTAGTGCCGTCGGACAGGGGTATCACTATGGCTACACCTTC,CASAVGQGYHYGYTF
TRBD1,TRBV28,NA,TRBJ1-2,TGTGCCAGCAGTTCGGGACAGCTTTATGGCTACACCTTC,CASSSGQLYGYTF
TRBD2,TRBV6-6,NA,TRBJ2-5,TGTGCCAGCAGTTGGACTAGCGGGTCCCAAGAGACCCAGTACTTC,CASSWTSGSQETQYF
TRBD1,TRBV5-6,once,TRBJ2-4,TGTGCCAGCAGCTGGGGGACAGGGTGGCAAAACATTCAGTACTTC,CASSWGTGWQNIQYF
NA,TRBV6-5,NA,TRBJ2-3,TGTGCCAGCCGGGGAGACACAGATACGCAGTATTTT,CASRGDTDTQYF
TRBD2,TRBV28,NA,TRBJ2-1,TGTGCCAGCTACAACCCTGTCCCTACTAAGGGACTAGGGGTCCACAATGAGCAGTTCTTC,CASYNPVPTKGLGVHNEQFF
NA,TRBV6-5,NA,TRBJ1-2,TGTGCCAGCAGTTACTCGACTGGAGCTAACTATGGCTACACCTTC,CASSYSTGANYGYTF
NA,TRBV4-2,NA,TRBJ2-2,TGTGCCAGCAGCCAGGACAGCCACACCGGGGAGCTGTTTTTT,CASSQDSHTGELFF
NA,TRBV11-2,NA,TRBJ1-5,TGTGCCAGCAGCTTCACTTTTTATGGCAATCAGCCCCAGCATTTT,CASSFTFYGNQPQHF
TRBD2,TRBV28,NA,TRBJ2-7,TGTGCCACCTTCAATCAGCGGGAGTCCTACGAGCAGTACTTC,CATFNQRESYEQYF
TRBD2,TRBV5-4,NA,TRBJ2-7,TGTGCCAGCAGCTTGGCCCTAGCGGGAGGCAGCTCCTACGAGCAGTACTTC,CASSLALAGGSSYEQYF
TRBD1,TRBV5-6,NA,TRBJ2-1,TGTGCCAGCAGTCGGAGACAGGGGGCTTTCTCCTACAATGAGCAGTTCTTC,CASSRRQGAFSYNEQFF
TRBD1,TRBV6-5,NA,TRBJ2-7,TGTGCCAGCAGTTACGAGGCAGGGGGCGGCTACGAGCAGTACTTC,CASSYEAGGGYEQYF
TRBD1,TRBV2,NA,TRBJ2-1,TGTGCCAGCAGCGGGACAGCCGGTTATGAGCAGTTCTTC,CASSGTAGYEQFF
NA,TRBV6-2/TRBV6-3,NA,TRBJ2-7,TGTGCCAGCAGTCCCCGGGGAACACTTCCCGCCCCCTACGAGCAGTACTTC,CASSPRGTLPAPYEQYF
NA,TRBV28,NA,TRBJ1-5,TGTGCCAGCAGTTTTTTGCGTGAAAATCAGCCCCAGCATTTT,CASSFLRENQPQHF
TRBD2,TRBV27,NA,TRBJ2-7,TGTGCCAGCAGTCAGAGCGGGAGGAGCTCCTACGAGCAGTACTTC,CASSQSGRSSYEQYF
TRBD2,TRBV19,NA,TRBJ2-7,TGTGCCAGTATAGGTCCGGGAGGCACCTACGAGCAGTACTTC,CASIGPGGTYEQYF
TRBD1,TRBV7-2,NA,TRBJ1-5,TGTGCCAGCAGTGGACAGGCAAATCAGCCCCAGCATTTT,CASSGQANQPQHF